This TCR beta chain was sequenced in a study of shared clonotypes between healthy human individuals. Study overall: CD4 naive and CD4 memory each took three plates per donor, while CD8 naive took two and CD8 memory one.

This clone occurred a few times. Its antigen is unidentified. J lost 2 bases, V lost 3 bases, and 5 bases had no gene match. Germline V gene data show CDR1 as SGHNT and CDR2 as YYREEE (reference sequence). The CDR3 has 15 residues. Study conclusions and caveats: Generally, naive subsets (rather than memory subsets) showed larger estimated richness. For naive CD4 cells, roughly 5% of clonotypes were shared across a handful of donors.

Profiled with immunoSEQ multiplex PCR; TCRdb holds only in-frame clones, not every one. Among 800,000 to 1,200,000 clones, about 84% were seen once, and the ten largest hold 0.5% to 0.6%. The sample was memory CD4+ T cells from PBMCs. Regarding subset: CD45RA-negative fraction. The chain is built from TRBV5-4 and TRBJ2-5, with 9 bases that match TRBD2. The TCR originated in a man aged 18 to 29 in good health. Some clones in this sample may be carry-over from other donors' samples. CDR3 sequence (DNA): TGTGCCAGCAGCTCCAGGACTAGCGCGCAAGAGACCCAGTACTTC. It codes for CASSSRTSAQETQYF.